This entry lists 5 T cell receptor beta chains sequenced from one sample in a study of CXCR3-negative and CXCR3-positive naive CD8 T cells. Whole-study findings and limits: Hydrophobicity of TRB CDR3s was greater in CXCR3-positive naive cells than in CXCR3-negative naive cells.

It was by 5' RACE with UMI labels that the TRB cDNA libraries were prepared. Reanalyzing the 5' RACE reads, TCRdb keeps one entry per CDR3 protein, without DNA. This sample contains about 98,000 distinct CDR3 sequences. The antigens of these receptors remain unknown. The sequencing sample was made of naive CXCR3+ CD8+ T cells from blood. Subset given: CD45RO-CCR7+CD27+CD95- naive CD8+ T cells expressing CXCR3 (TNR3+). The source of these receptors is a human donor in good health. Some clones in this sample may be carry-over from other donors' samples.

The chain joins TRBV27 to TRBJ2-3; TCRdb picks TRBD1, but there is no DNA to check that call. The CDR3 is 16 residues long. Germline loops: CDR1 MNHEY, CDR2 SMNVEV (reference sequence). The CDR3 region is CASSPGAGVGTDTQYF.

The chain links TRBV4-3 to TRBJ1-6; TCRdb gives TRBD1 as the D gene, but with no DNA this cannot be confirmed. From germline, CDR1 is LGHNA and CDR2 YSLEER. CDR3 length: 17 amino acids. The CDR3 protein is CASSQVGAGVDNSPLHF.

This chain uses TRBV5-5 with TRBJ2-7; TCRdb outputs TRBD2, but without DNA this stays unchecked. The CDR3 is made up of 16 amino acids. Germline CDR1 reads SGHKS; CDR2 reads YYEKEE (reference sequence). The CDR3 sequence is CASSLDPLAGEYEQYF.

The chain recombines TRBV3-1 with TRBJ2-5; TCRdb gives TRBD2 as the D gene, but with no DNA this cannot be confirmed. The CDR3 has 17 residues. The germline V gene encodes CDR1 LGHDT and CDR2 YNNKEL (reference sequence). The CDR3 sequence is CASSQAVEGLGEETQYF.

This CDR3 is CASSQDSMNGELFF. This rearrangement joins TRBV3-1 to TRBJ2-2. This CDR3 contains 14 residues. Germline values: CDR1 LGHDT, CDR2 YNNKEL (reference sequence).